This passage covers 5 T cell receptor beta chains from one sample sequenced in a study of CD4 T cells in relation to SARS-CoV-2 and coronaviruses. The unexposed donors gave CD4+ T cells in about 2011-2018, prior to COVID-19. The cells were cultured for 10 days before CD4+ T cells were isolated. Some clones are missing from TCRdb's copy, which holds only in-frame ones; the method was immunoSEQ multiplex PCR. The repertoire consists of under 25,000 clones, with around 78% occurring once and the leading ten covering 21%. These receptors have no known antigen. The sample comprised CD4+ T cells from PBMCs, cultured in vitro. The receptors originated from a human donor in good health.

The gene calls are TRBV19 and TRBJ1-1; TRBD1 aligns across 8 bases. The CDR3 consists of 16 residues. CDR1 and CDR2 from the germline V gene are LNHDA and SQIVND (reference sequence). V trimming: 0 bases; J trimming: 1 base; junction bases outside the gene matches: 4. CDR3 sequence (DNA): TGTGCCAGTAGTATAGAGTCAGGGGGCCCGAACACTGAAGCTTTCTTT. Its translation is CASSIESGGPNTEAFF. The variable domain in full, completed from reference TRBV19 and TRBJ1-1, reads DGGITQSPKYLFRKEGQNVTLSCEQNLNHDAMYWYRQDPGQGLRLIYYSQIVNDFQKGDIAEGYSVSREKKESFPLTVTSAQKNPTAFYLCASSIESGGPNTEAFFGQGTRLTVV.

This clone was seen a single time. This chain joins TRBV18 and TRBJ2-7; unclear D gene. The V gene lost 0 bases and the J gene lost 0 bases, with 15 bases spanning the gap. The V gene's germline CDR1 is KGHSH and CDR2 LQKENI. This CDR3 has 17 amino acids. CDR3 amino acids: CASSPPDGSPNSYEQYF. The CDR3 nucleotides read TGTGCCAGCTCACCACCGGACGGCTCCCCCAACTCCTACGAGCAGTACTTC.

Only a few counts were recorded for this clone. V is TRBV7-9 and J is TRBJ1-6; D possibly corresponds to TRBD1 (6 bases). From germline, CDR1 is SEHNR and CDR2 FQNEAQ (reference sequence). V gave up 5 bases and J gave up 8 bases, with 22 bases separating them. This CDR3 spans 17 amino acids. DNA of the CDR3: TGTGCCAGCAGCCAAACCGCCGGACAGTCGGTTTATTCACCCCTCCACTTT. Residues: CASSQTAGQSVYSPLHF.

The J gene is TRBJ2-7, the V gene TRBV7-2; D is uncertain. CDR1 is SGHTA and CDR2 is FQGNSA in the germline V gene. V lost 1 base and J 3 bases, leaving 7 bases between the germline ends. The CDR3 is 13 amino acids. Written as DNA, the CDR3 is TGTGCCAGCAGCTTAGGGGGTGTCTACGAGCAGTACTTC. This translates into CASSLGGVYEQYF.

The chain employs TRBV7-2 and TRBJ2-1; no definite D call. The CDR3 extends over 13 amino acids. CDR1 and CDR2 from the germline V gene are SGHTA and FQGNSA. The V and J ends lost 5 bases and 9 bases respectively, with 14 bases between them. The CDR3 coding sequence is TGTGCCAGCAGCCAAATACCTCCGAGTGAGCAGTTCTTC. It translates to CASSQIPPSEQFF.